These T cell receptor beta chains were read from a single sample in a study of CD8+ T cells in alopecia areata. Here immunoSEQ multiplex PCR was the method, and the copy in TCRdb shows in-frame clones only, minus some. The sample carries more than 85,000 clones, about 40% recorded once. Sequenced material: CD4+ T cells sorted from blood. These TCRs come from a human donor with alopecia areata. The CDR3 runs from the conserved cysteine through the conserved F or W.

length: 14
V: TRBV29-1
CDR3: CSVLPGQGGGEQFF

length: 14
V: TRBV5-1
CDR3: CASSLSGRDRKQFF

length: 14
V: TRBV4-3
CDR3: CASSQVGLRYEQYF

length: 12
V: TRBV14
CDR3: CASSHGGNIQYF

length: 18
V: TRBV28
CDR3: CASSFPPRHGSAKNIQYF

length: 16
V: TRBV11-2
CDR3: CASSLAGDSRGETQYF

length: 14
V: TRBV30
CDR3: CAWRGTSTQGGQFF

length: 14
V: TRBV28
CDR3: CASSPSLLRDEQFF

length: 13
V: TRBV2
CDR3: CASKGTSGSREYF

length: 14
V: TRBV2
CDR3: CASRPGQQNEKLFF

length: 11
V: TRBV2
CDR3: CASSEAYVLTF

length: 16
V: TRBV28
CDR3: CASSYRFTGVGETQYF

length: 13
V: TRBV29-1
CDR3: CSVESDSSYEQYF

length: 14
V: TRBV14
CDR3: CASSREFYNSPLHF

length: 13
V: TRBV5-1
CDR3: CASSLLGLDEQFF

length: 12
V: TRBV29-1
CDR3: CSVGETGETQYF

length: 17
V: TRBV18
CDR3: CASSPLKTSYYQETQYF

length: 14
V: TRBV7-2
CDR3: CASCRWQGTDTQYF

length: 12
V: TRBV6-1
CDR3: CASGAGVETQYF

length: 14
V: TRBV27
CDR3: CASSSGQGKETQYF

length: 15
V: TRBV29-1
CDR3: CSVVPGQGPPYEQYF

length: 14
V: TRBV27
CDR3: CASNRGQNTDTQYF

length: 12
V: TRBV29-1
CDR3: CSVERTSNEQFF

length: 13
V: TRBV29-1
CDR3: CSVARDRSNEQFF

length: 15
V: TRBV28
CDR3: CASMGGAISYNEQFF

length: 15
V: TRBV5-1
CDR3: CASSLEGISTGELFF

length: 17
V: TRBV4-1
CDR3: CASSQVYRDPSYNEQFF

length: 16
V: TRBV5-6
CDR3: CASSLSLAVHTGELFF

length: 15
V: TRBV7-9
CDR3: CASSLGLAGGNEQFF

length: 13
V: TRBV18
CDR3: CASSPEGNQPQHF

length: 13
V: TRBV30
CDR3: CAWSDEVWIEQFF